This TCR beta chain was captured by sequencing in a study of patients and donors after allogeneic stem cell transplantation. V gave up 2 bases and J gave up 1 base, with 10 bases separating them. The V gene's germline CDR1 is SGHTS and CDR2 YDEGEE. The CDR3 contains 14 residues. Using its own MiXCR run on the RT-PCR reads, TCRdb lists one record per CDR3 protein. Of over 150,000 distinct CDR3 sequences listed, approximately 30% are singletons. The origin of this receptor is a human donor who was either an allogeneic HSCT recipient or a stem cell or donor lymphocyte infusion donor (not recorded which). It is not recorded whose cells these are; they may come from a transplant donor. The sequenced sample was blood, either unsorted or a sorted T cell fraction (not recorded which). The rearrangement links TRBV5-8 to TRBJ2-7; D gene uncertain. The CDR3 nucleotides read TGTGCCAGCAGCTTTGGACGAACATCCTACGAGCAGTACTTC. Translating gives CASSFGRTSYEQYF. Together with reference TRBV5-8 and TRBJ2-7, the CDR3 gives the full variable domain: EAGVTQSPTHLIKTRGQQATLRCSPISGHTSVYWYQQALGLGLQFLLWYDEGEERNRGNFPPRFSGRQFPNYSSELNVNALELEDSALYLCASSFGRTSYEQYFGPGTRLTVT.